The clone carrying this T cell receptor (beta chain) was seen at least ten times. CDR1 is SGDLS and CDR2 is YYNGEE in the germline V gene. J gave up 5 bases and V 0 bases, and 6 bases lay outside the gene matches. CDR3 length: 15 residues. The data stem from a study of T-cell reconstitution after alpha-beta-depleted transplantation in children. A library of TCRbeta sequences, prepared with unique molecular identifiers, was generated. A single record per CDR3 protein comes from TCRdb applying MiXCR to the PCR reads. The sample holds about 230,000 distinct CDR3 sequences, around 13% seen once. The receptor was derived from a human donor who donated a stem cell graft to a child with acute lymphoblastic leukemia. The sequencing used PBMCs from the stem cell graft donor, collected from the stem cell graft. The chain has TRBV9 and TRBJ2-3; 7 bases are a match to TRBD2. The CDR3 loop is CASSVEGVAGDTQYF. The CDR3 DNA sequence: TGTGCCAGCAGCGTAGAGGGCGTAGCGGGAGATACGCAGTATTTT.